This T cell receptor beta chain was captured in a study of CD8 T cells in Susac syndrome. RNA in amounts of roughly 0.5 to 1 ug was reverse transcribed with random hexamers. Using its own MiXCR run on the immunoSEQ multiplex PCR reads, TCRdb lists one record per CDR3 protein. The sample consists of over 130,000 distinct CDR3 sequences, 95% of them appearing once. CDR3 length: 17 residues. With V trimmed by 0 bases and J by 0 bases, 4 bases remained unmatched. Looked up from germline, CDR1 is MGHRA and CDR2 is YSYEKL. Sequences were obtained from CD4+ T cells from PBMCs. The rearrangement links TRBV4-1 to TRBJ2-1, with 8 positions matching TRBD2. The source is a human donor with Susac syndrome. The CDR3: CASSQDNSGASYNEQFF. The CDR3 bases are TGCGCCAGCAGCCAAGATAATAGCGGGGCCTCCTACAATGAGCAGTTCTTC.